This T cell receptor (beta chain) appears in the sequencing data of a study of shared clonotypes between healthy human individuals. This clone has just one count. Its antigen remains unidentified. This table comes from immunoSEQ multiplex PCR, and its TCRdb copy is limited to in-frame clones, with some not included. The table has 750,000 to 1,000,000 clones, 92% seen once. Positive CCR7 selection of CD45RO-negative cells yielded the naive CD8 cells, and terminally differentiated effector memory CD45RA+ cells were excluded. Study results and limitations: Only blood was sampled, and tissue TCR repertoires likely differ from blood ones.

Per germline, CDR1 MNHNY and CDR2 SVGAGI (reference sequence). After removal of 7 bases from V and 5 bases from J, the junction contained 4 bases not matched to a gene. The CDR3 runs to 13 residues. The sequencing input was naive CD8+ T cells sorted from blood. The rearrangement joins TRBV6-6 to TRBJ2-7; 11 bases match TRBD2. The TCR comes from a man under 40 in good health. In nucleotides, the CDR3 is TGTGCCAGCACTCAACTAGCGGGAGACGAGCAGTACTTC. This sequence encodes CASTQLAGDEQYF.